What follows describes a single T cell receptor beta chain. Its antigen is unknown. Per germline, CDR1 MNHEY and CDR2 SMNVEV (reference sequence). Trimming pared 0 bases from V and 2 bases from J, leaving 8 bases between. This CDR3 region has 15 residues. The data derive from a study of Ad26.COV2.S vaccination and SARS-CoV-2 variants. Across the study: The study gave Ad26.COV2.S intramuscularly, once or twice 56 days apart. Study results and caveats: Once vaccination had occurred, spike-specific CD8+ and CD4+ T cell responses reportedly showed substantial breadth. Non-spike TCR breadth did not differ much between vaccine and placebo recipients.

The data were produced by immunoSEQ multiplex PCR, yet TCRdb's version contains in-frame clones alone and is incomplete. The sample lists 300,000 to 350,000 clones; about 86% were seen once. Treatment noted: over 15 received Ad26.COV2.S at low or high dose, single or two shots; 5 received placebo; per-sample allocation not given. Sampling was done on day 63 after the first vaccine or placebo injection. Aged 18-55 years, donor was enrolled in Boston in 2020. The TCR was taken from a person aged 18-60 years who received the Ad26.COV2.S COVID-19 vaccine or a placebo. The sample consisted of peripheral blood, taken in a trial of Ad26.COV2.S vaccine versus placebo. This chain joins TRBV27 and TRBJ1-5; D gene ambiguous. The CDR3 coding sequence is TGTGCCAGCAGTTTATCGCCTCGGGGCAATCAGCCCCAGCATTTT. Protein sequence: CASSLSPRGNQPQHF.